Listed here are 5 T cell receptor beta chains from one sample, sequenced in a study of blood T cell repertoires in COVID-19. Libraries were prepared by immunoSEQ multiplex PCR; TCRdb keeps only in-frame clonotypes and omits some of them. The sample lists tens of thousands of clones; 65% to 85% were seen once. The sample taken for sequencing was peripheral blood. These receptors were collected from a woman in her sixties or seventies with acute or convalescent COVID-19.

This chain links TRBV5-1 with TRBJ2-7; D is possibly TRBD2 (6 bases). The germline V and J ends were trimmed by 0 bases and 9 bases, with 13 bases remaining between them. Germline CDR1 is SGHRS and CDR2 is YFSETQ. The CDR3 covers 13 residues. The CDR3, as DNA: TGCGCCAGCAGCTTGGATGGCGGGGCGGCGCAGTACTTC. The encoded protein is CASSLDGGAAQYF.

The rearrangement joins TRBV3-1 (or the pseudogene TRBV3-2) to TRBJ2-5, with TRBD1 matching 8 bases. The V gene's germline CDR1 is LGHDT and CDR2 YNNKEL (reference sequence). The CDR3 is 12 amino acids. With V trimmed by 8 bases and J by 3 bases, 2 bases remained unmatched. The CDR3 region is CASRTGKETQYF. CDR3 in DNA: TGTGCCAGCCGGACAGGGAAAGAGACCCAGTACTTC.

The chain is built from TRBV5-1 and TRBJ1-1; TRBD1 is a possible D gene (5 bases). The V gene lost 0 bases and the J gene lost 6 bases, with 15 bases spanning the gap. The CDR3 is 15 residues long. Germline CDR1 is SGHRS and CDR2 is YFSETQ. CDR3 residues: CASSLGAGNYAEAFF. The CDR3 nucleotides are TGCGCCAGCAGCTTGGGGGCAGGGAATTATGCTGAAGCTTTCTTT.

J is TRBJ1-6 and V is TRBV5-1; possibly TRBD1 for D (6 bases). The CDR3 contains 15 residues. The germline V and J ends were trimmed by 2 bases and 8 bases, with 14 bases remaining between them. Germline CDR1 SGHRS, CDR2 YFSETQ. The CDR3 DNA is TGCGCCAGCAGCTTCGCGGGGGCAGGAGATTCACCCCTCCACTTT. It specifies CASSFAGAGDSPLHF.

The V gene is TRBV6-6, the J gene TRBJ1-5, with 10 bases lining up with TRBD1. CDR1 is MNHNY and CDR2 is SVGAGI in the germline V gene (reference sequence). This CDR3 comprises 15 residues. V lost 0 bases to trimming and J lost 5 bases; unmatched junction nucleotides: 1. The CDR3 is CASSYSGTGDQPQHF. Here the CDR3 DNA reads TGTGCCAGCAGTTACTCGGGGACAGGGGATCAGCCCCAGCATTTT.